Included here is one T cell receptor beta chain sequence, with context. This clone was detected once. This clone's antigen is unknown. No base qualities exist here, and no much larger clone lies one base off it. Distinct nucleotide sequences in the sample also encode this CDR3. The cohort comprised some 700 healthy bone marrow donors. Cohort members were all nominally healthy when sampled, although unrecorded immune exposures were likely present. The donor tested CMV seropositive and was one of the 289 seropositive cohort members. A peripheral blood sample was collected from each donor, and TCR beta sequencing was performed on peripheral blood mononuclear cells. The Qiagen DNeasy Blood Extraction Kit was used to extract genomic DNA from the blood cell samples. Library preparation employed the immunoSEQ multiplex PCR assay. A mixture of 60 forward primers for TCR Vbeta segments and 13 reverse primers for TCR Jbeta segments was used in the multiplex PCR. A multiplex PCR assay on genomic DNA amplified the CDR3 region of rearranged TCR beta genes. Amplified TCR beta libraries were sequenced as 87-base-pair reads on the Illumina HiSeq System. Per the source publication's procedure: A later analysis counted tens of millions of unique TCR beta chains across the 500 to 850 repertoires, and some 11 million of these chains were shared by at least two donors. To remove PCR and sequencing errors, raw reads were error-corrected and collapsed into unique sequences using a nearest-neighbor algorithm that merged closely related sequences. V, D and J gene segments were assigned by aligning CDR3 sequences to IMGT reference sequences. For a sequence to be retained, at least a six-nucleotide match to both a V gene segment and a J gene segment was required. Rearrangements were called productive when the CDR3 lacked stop codons and stayed in frame with V and J; all others were non-productive. Following IMGT convention, CDR3 was defined as the stretch from the second conserved V-encoded cysteine up to the conserved J-encoded phenylalanine. The earlier analysis of some 550 of the donors excluded any sequence lacking an unambiguous match to a single V gene segment. In an earlier analysis of a few hundred of the donors, a V segment was called functional when productive rearrangements were above 56.7%, and segregating when the standard deviation between donors exceeded 5%. A statistical classification framework was built for diagnosing cytomegalovirus status from the catalog of TCR beta chain sequences. A later analysis assigned V and J genes by comparing TCR nucleotide sequences with IMGT/GENE-DB human TR gene sequences. The TCRdist pipeline was used in a later analysis to assign CDR3 sequences and most-parsimonious VDJ recombination scenarios. In a later analysis, each TCR beta chain was defined by its CDR3 amino acid sequence together with its V-gene family, and reads lacking a unique V-gene family were excluded. To address suspected cross-contamination and a sequencing artifact, a later analysis removed 450 to 700 highly shared, low-generation-probability nucleotide sequences. A later analysis calculated a clonal expansion index for each public chain from normalized within-repertoire ranks of inferred template counts. Generation probabilities in a later analysis came from a VDJ recombination model fitted to out-of-frame rearrangements, and those results were checked against IGoR. In a later analysis, TCR-TCR, TCR-HLA and TCR-CMV co-occurrence was scored with hypergeometric tests, and a repertoire-size bias correction was applied to TCR pairs. False discovery rates were estimated in a later analysis by permuting HLA or CMV assignments 20 times. In a later analysis, co-occurring TCRs were grouped using DBSCAN, with TCRdist sequence similarity added in when clustering inside HLA-allele-positive subsets. Repertoires with fewer than 30,000 or more than 120,000 public chains, plus five repertoires with anomalous nucleotide sharing, were excluded from co-occurrence clustering. Held by TCRdb, this immuneACCESS table contains in-frame sequences only and omits some clones. Under half of the omission traces to an unresolved V gene where checked; the cause of the rest is unknown. From that table come the V and J calls and clone size; the DNA was used to work out D and trimming. This sample has 150,000 to 200,000 clones in its table, and approximately 67% of those were observed once. The leading ten clones occupy around 4.3% of the sample.

The data are from a study of cytomegalovirus exposure and HLA in healthy donors (dated by TCRdb to about 2017). Describing the broader study: According to an earlier analysis of 550 to 700 of the donors, about 180 million T cells yielded some 110 million unique TCR beta sequences and roughly 280 Gb of sequence data. Approximately 330 gigabases of sequencing data and 91 million or so unique TCR sequences made up an early release that covered around 640 HLA-typed donors. Of the 398 genotyped donors, 81% were placed in the genetic ancestry cluster associated with self-reported Caucasian donors. The study was designed to test whether signatures of past pathogen exposure could be identified by cataloging public T cell receptors. The study used immunosequencing to profile the T cell repertoires of about 670 subjects and linked those repertoires to cytomegalovirus serostatus. A separate validation cohort of approximately 130 different subjects was used in addition to the roughly 640-subject first cohort. To predict cytomegalovirus infection status, the study combined high-throughput TCR immunosequencing, statistical association of individual TCRs with disease status, and machine learning. A later analysis re-examined previously published TCR beta repertoires from hundreds of donors and added high-resolution HLA genotyping to investigate patterns of TCR occurrence. In the later analysis, no new phenotypic data were used to find candidate immune exposures; instead, reliance was placed on TCR beta sequences and their occurrence across donors. To decide whether each TCR beta V gene segment behaved as functional or pseudogenic, an earlier analysis of some 580 of the donors relied on high-throughput TCR beta sequencing. Donor age, sex, ethnicity and CMV serostatus were compiled together with the repertoire data. A later genetic analysis used genome-wide SNP genotypes for about 55% of the 666 donors, treating that subset as a discovery cohort. All discovery cohort repertoires had been generated on a single sequencing platform. HLA typing covered class I and class II loci at four-digit resolution. The number of donors typed differed by locus, with about 629-630 for A, B, C, DRB1 and DQB1, more than 500 for DQA1, 600 to 610 for DPA1, and roughly 450 for DPB1. Because of strong linkage in the cohort, four or five DR-DQ haplotypes were treated as single units for association and clustering. Among about 390 genotyped donors of the cohort, an average of roughly 240,000 unique TCR beta nucleotide sequences were sequenced per donor, roughly 20% of them non-productive. What the work shows at the level of the full study, not this receptor alone: A cluster of highly shared sequence variants was judged likely to be a technical artifact of the sequencing pipeline. The cohort was sequenced for TCR beta chains only, and without alpha or paired-chain data the features that could be detected were limited. Strong co-occurrence of HLA alleles, especially DR and DQ, made assigning TCR associations to individual alleles difficult. Linkage disequilibrium might explain the correlated functional status among segregating V segments, but an unknown experimental factor could not be ruled out. Some IMGT-functional V segments, including TRBV6-2 and TRBV6-3, could not be told apart with the 87-base-pair reads, so those segments were excluded. In a later analysis, the rate of TCR association differed among HLA loci, with DRB1 alleles having the most associated TCRs and HLA-C alleles having the fewest. A few of the identified cytomegalovirus-associated TCR beta chains were confirmed in vitro to be specific for cytomegalovirus antigens. A later analysis associated 17,000 or so TCR beta sequences with specific HLA alleles at a false discovery rate of 0.05. According to a later analysis, most CMV-associated TCR beta chains appeared to be HLA-restricted, and the HLA associations seemed to be driven largely by CMV exposure. CMV serostatus was the only immune exposure information available for the cohort. Several of the top co-occurrence clusters appeared to be linked to parvovirus B19, influenza, CMV and Epstein-Barr virus, according to a later analysis. Cytomegalovirus status was reported to be diagnosed by the classifier with high specificity and sensitivity in both the original and validation cohorts. Because counts were too low, roughly 18 rarely observed V segments, including chromosome 9 orphons, were left out of the earlier analysis of about 620 of the donors. Most TCR sequences were observed very rarely across donors, whereas some public TCRs were present in many individuals. In a later analysis, HLA-associated TCR beta chains were found to be more clonally expanded and to have lower generation probabilities than equally common non-associated chains. According to the authors, the approach could potentially be generalized to other disease states and immunological phenotypes. A further reported finding was that TCR beta sequences accurately predicted the HLA-A and HLA-B alleles for most subjects in the first cohort. Roughly uniform sequencing depth across donors was assumed in presence/absence analyses, although this assumption may not hold. An earlier analysis of approximately 590 of the donors showed that most TCR beta V segments appeared in productive rearrangements either about 87% or about 30% of the time, which broadly matched IMGT annotations. Because some donors lacked HLA typing at each locus, the association tests relied only on the typed subset. In a later genetic analysis, a missense DCLRE1C variant was associated with V-gene and J-gene trimming of TCR beta chains, and the association was replicated in an independent cohort. A total of 150 to 200 TCR beta chains were listed by the study as associated with cytomegalovirus. According to a later genetic analysis, donors in an Asian-associated ancestry cluster had fewer N-insertions in productive TCRs than the approximately 630-donor mean.

The CDR3 sequence holds 15 residues, the cysteine and phenylalanine included. Only the CDR3 region is kept as DNA, spanning 45 bases read in frame from base 1. V is pared back by 0 bases and J by 4 bases, with 10 bases lying between the germline termini. Taken from the germline V gene (reference sequence), the CDR1 and CDR2 loops are LNHDA and SQIVND. Recombination connected TRBV19 to TRBJ1-5; the D segment could be TRBD1, given 5 matching bases. Sequencing used PBMCs. The receptor's source is a woman in her late teens or twenties in good health and CMV-seropositive. The CDR3 protein: CASSIDRGGNQPQHF. In nucleotide form, the sequence is TGTGCCAGTAGTATAGATCGGGGGGGGAATCAGCCCCAGCATTTT.